One TCR beta chain is described in this entry. What it binds is not known. The sample comes from a study of OX40 agonist ivuxolimab in advanced cancers. Study-level information: The patients received agonistic anti-OX40 (CD134) antibody ivuxolimab. Patient treatment consisted of intravenous ivuxolimab administration every 2 weeks at 0.01 to 10 mg/kg. The study, taken as a whole, reports: Mean expanded clone counts were higher in CD8+ than CD4+ T cells. Some of the lowest clonal expansion was seen in partial responders at 0.1-3.0 mg/kg.

In germline, CDR1 is PRHDT, CDR2 FYEKMQ (reference sequence). The CDR3 has 19 residues. V was cut by 2 bases and J by 0 bases, with 17 bases left in between. Sequenced by immunoSEQ multiplex PCR; TCRdb stores in-frame clones only, minus some. The profile covers 20,000 or so clones, with 85% to 90% appearing a single time and 29% taken by the ten largest. The chain carries TRBV13 and TRBJ2-6; D possibly corresponds to TRBD1 (5 bases). Sample: CD4+ or CD8+ T cells sorted from blood, taken in a trial of the OX40 agonist ivuxolimab. This receptor was obtained from an adult with an advanced solid tumor such as melanoma, head and neck, liver or kidney cancer. CDR3 sequence: CASSLPTLDRGSGANVLTF. In nucleotides, the CDR3 is TGTGCCAGCAGCTTACCTACCTTAGATAGGGGCTCTGGGGCCAACGTCCTGACTTTC.